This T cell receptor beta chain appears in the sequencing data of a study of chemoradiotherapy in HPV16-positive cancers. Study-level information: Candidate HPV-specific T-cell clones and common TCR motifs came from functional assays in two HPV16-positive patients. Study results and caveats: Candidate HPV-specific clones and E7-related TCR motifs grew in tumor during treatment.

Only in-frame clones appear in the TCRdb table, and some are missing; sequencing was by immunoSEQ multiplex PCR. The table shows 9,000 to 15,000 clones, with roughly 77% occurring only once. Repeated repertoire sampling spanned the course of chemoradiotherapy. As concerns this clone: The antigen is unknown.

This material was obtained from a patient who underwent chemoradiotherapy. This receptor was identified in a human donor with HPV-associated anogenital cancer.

CDR3 region: CASSVARDRVNYGYTF. The CDR3 region has the DNA TGTGCCAGCAGCGTAGCCCGGGACAGGGTAAACTATGGCTACACCTTC. The V call is TRBV9, the J call TRBJ1-2, with 9 bases aligning to TRBD1. This CDR3 has 16 residues. CDR1 is SGDLS and CDR2 is YYNGEE in the germline V gene. The ends lost 0 bases at V and 2 bases at J; junction bases unmatched: 5. Full variable domain (outside the CDR3, taken from reference TRBV9 and TRBJ1-2): DSGVTQTPKHLITATGQRVTLRCSPRSGDLSVYWYQQSLDQGLQFLIQYYNGEERAKGNILERFSAQQFPDLHSELNLSSLELGDSALYFCASSVARDRVNYGYTFGSGTRLTVV.